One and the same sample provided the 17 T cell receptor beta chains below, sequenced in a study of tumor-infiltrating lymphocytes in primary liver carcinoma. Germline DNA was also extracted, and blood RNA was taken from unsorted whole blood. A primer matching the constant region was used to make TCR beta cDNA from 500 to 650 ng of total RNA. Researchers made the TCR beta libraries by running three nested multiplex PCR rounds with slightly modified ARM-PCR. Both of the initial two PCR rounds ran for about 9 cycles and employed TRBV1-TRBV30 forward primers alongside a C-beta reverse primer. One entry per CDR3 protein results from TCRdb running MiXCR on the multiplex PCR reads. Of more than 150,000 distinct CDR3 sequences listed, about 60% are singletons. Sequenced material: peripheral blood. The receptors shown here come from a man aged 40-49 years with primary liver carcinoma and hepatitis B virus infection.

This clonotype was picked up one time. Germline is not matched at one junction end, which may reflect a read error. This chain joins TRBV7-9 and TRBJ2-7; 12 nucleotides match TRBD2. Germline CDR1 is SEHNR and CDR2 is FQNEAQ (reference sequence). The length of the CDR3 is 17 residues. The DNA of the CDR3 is TGTGCCACCAGCAACAAGGGAGGACTAGCGGGGAAATACGAGCAGTACTTC. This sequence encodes CATSNKGGLAGKYEQYF.

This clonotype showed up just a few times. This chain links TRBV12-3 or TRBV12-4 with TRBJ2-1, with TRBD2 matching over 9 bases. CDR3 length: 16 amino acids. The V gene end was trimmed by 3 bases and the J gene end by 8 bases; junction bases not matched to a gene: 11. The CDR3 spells CASSFSAGGLGDEQFF. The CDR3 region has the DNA TGTGCCAGCAGTTTTTCAGCGGGAGGATTGGGGGATGAGCAGTTCTTC.

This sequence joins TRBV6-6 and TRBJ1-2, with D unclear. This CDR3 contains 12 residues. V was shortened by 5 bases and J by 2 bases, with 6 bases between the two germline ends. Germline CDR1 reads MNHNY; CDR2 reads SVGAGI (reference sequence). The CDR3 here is CASSPDNYGYTF. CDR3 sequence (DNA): TGTGCCAGCAGTCCGGACAACTATGGCTACACCTTC.

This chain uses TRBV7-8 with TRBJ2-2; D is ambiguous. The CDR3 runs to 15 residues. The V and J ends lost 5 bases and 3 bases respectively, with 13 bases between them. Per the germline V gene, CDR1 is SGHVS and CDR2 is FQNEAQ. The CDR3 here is CASSPLATDTGELFF. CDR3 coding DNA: TGTGCCAGCAGCCCCTTGGCCACGGACACCGGGGAGCTGTTTTTT.

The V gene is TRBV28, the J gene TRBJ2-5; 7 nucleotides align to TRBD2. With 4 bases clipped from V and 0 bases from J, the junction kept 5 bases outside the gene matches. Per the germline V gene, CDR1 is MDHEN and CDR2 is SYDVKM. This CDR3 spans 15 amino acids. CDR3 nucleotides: TGTGCCAGCAGTTCCCAGCGGGACGACCAAGAGACCCAGTACTTC. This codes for CASSSQRDDQETQYF. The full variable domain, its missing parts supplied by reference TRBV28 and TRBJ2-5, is DVKVTQSSRYLVKRTGEKVFLECVQDMDHENMFWYRQDPGLGLRLIYFSYDVKMKEKGDIPEGYSVSREKKERFSLILESASTNQTSMYLCASSSQRDDQETQYFGPGTRLLVL.

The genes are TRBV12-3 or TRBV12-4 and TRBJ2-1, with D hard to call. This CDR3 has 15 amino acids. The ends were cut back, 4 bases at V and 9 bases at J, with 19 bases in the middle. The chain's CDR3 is CASSSPERAFTEQFF. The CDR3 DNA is TGTGCCAGCAGTTCTCCCGAAAGAGCCTTCACTGAGCAGTTCTTC.

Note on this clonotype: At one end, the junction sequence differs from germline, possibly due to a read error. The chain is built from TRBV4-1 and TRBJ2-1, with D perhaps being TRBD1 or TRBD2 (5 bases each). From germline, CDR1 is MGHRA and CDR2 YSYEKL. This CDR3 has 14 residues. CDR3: CTSSHLTRDDEQFF. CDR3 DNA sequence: TGCACCAGCAGCCATCTTACCCGGGACGATGAGCAGTTCTTC.

The CDR3 DNA follows: TGTGCCTTCCTGGACGGCGGTAATTCACCCCTCCACTTT. It is translated as CAFLDGGNSPLHF. This chain uses TRBV30 with TRBJ1-6; no firm D call. The CDR3 loop spans 13 amino acids. Trimming removed 7 bases from V and 6 bases from J, with 13 bases in between. Germline CDR1 GTSNPN, CDR2 SVGIG (reference sequence).

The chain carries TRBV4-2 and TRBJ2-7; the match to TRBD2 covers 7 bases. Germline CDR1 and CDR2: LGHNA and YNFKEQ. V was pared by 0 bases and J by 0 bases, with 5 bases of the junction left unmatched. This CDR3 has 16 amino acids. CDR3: CASSQDAGVISYEQYF. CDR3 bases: TGTGCCAGCAGCCAAGATGCGGGAGTAATCTCCTACGAGCAGTACTTC.

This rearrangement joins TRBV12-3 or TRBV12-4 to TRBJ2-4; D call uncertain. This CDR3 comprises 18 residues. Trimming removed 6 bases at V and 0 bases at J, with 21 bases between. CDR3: CASSVRLQAPLAKNIQYF. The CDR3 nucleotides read TGTGCCAGCAGCGTGAGGCTTCAGGCACCCCTAGCCAAAAACATTCAGTACTTC.

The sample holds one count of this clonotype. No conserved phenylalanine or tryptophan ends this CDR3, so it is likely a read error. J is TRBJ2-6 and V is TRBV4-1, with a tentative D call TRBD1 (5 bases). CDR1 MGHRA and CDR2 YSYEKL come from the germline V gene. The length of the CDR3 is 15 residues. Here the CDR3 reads CASSLGYNGANALTL. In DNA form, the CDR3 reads TGCGCCAGCAGTTTAGGGTATAATGGGGCCAACGCCCTGACTCTC.

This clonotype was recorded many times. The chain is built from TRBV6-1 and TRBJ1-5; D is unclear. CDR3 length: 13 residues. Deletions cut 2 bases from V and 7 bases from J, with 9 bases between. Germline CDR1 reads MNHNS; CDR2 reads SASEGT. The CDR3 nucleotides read TGTGCCAGCAGTGAATATACGAGACAGCCCCAGCATTTT. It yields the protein CASSEYTRQPQHF.

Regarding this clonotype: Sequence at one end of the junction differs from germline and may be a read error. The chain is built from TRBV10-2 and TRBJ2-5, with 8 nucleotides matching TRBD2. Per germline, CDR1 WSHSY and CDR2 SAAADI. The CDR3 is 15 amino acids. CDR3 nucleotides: TGCGCCAGCAGTGGGACTAGCTGGGATCAAGAGACCCATTACTTC. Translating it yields CASSGTSWDQETHYF.

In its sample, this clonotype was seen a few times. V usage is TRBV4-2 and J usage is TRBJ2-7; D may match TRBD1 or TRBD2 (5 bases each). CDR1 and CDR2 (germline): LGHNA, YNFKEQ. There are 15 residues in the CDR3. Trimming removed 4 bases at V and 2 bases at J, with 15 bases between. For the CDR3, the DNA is TGTGCCAGCAGCCTCGACGGGGCCCGGACCTACGAGCAGTACTTC. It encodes CASSLDGARTYEQYF.

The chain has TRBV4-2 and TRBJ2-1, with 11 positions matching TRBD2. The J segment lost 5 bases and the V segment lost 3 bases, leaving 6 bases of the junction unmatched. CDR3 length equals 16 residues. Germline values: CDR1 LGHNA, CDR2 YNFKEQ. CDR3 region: CASSQRLAGGHNEQFF. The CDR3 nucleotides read TGTGCCAGCAGCCAGAGGCTAGCGGGAGGCCACAATGAGCAGTTCTTC.

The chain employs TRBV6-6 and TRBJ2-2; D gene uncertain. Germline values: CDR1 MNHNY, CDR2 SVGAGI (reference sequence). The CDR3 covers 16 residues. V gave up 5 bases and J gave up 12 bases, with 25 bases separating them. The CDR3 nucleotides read TGTGCCAGCAGTCCCACGAGCCTACACGGTCCTGGGAAGCTGTTTTTT. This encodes CASSPTSLHGPGKLFF.

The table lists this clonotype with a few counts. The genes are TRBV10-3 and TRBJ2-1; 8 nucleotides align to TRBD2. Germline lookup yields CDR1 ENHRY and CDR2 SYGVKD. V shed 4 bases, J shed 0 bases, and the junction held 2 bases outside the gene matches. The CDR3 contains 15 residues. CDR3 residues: CAISGSGSSYNEQFF. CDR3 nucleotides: TGTGCCATCAGTGGGAGCGGGAGCTCCTACAATGAGCAGTTCTTC.